Detailed here is one T cell receptor (beta chain). This record belongs to a study of blood T cell repertoires in COVID-19. Study at large: Sites in the United States, Italy and Spain provided acute and convalescent COVID-19 samples. Nucleic acid was either cDNA or gDNA, and it came from T cells, B-cell-depleted T cells, or PBMCs.

Germline CDR1 and CDR2: LGHDT and YNNKEL (reference sequence). Trimming pared 3 bases from V and 3 bases from J, leaving 9 bases between. The CDR3 is made up of 13 amino acids. In the source study's methods: It was from reference gene primer amplification that nucleated cell counts were estimated. The repertoire was sequenced with immunoSEQ multiplex PCR; TCRdb's copy has only in-frame clones and lacks some. The V and J calls and clone size were taken over from that table, and D and trimming were inferred from the DNA. The sample comprises approximately 250,000 clones, 83% of which are singletons, and over 4.5% rests with the top ten.

The source of this sequence is a human donor in a cohort sampled during active COVID-19. This sequence joins TRBV3-1 (or the pseudogene TRBV3-2) and TRBJ2-7; perhaps TRBD1 as D (5 bases). The sequencing sample was made of peripheral blood. The CDR3 DNA follows: TGTGCCAGCAGCCAGAATCAGGGCTACGAGCAGTACTTC. Residues: CASSQNQGYEQYF.